Each of the 28 T cell receptor beta chains below was sequenced from the same sample in a study of blood T cell repertoires in COVID-19 (dated by TCRdb to 2019 to 2021). Receptor amplification or capture employed the immunoSEQ multiplex PCR assay. TCRdb carries this immuneACCESS record with in-frame sequences only. Its versions omit some clonotypes, under half of them owing to an unresolved V gene in the studies checked, with the rest unexplained. Across this sample there are 300,000 to 350,000 clones, with around 90% seen only once. The top ten hold 3.5% to 4.5% of the sample. The sequencing sample was made of PBMCs or T cells enriched from blood (not recorded which). These receptors all come from a woman between 18 and 29 years old with acute COVID-19.

CDR3 coding DNA: TGTGCCAGCAGTTACTCCGGGACAGGTCGTCAGCCCCAGCATTTT. This encodes CASSYSGTGRQPQHF. J is TRBJ1-5 and V is TRBV6-5, with 8 positions matching TRBD1. The CDR3 totals 15 residues. V shed 0 bases, J shed 6 bases, and the junction held 4 bases outside the gene matches. Germline V gene sequence: CDR1 MNHEY, CDR2 SVGAGI.

As DNA, the CDR3 is TGTGCCAGCAGTGAATCGGCAGGTATCGGCACTGAAGCTTTCTTT. Protein sequence: CASSESAGIGTEAFF. The rearrangement uses TRBV25-1 and TRBJ1-1; D call uncertain. The CDR3 is made up of 15 amino acids. Looked up from germline, CDR1 is MGHDK and CDR2 is SYGVNS. V was pared by 1 base and J by 4 bases, with 13 bases between.

This chain joins TRBV27 and TRBJ2-5, with 7 bases aligning to TRBD2. The CDR3 spans 16 residues. The germline V gene encodes CDR1 MNHEY and CDR2 SMNVEV (reference sequence). V dropped 0 bases and J dropped 3; count of bases not matched to a gene: 7. CDR3 coding DNA: TGTGCCAGCAGTTTATCGGCGGGAGTCGGAAAAGAGACCCAGTACTTC. It specifies CASSLSAGVGKETQYF.

V usage is TRBV5-6 and J usage is TRBJ1-1, with 8 bases matching TRBD1. V lost 4 bases, J lost 3 bases, and 5 bases stayed unmatched. The CDR3 loop spans 14 amino acids. The germline V gene encodes CDR1 SGHDT and CDR2 YYEEEE. The CDR3 coding sequence is TGTGCCAGCAGCGGGACAGGCCGGGACACTGAAGCTTTCTTT. Amino acid sequence: CASSGTGRDTEAFF.

The genes are TRBV11-2 and TRBJ2-7, with 9 positions matching TRBD1. Germline CDR1 reads SGHAT; CDR2 reads FQNNGV. The CDR3 has 15 amino acids. V was clipped by 7 bases and J by 7 bases; unmatched bases: 14. For the CDR3, the DNA is TGTGCCAGCAACCCCCGGGACAGGGATCATCGGGAGCAGTACTTC. Translation gives CASNPRDRDHREQYF.

This clone was counted a single time. The genes are TRBV19 and TRBJ2-1; TRBD2 agrees at 11 bases. In germline, CDR1 is LNHDA, CDR2 SQIVND (reference sequence). CDR3 length: 16 residues. The junction had 6 bases not matched to a gene; V was cut back by 4 bases and J by 4 bases. DNA of the CDR3: TGTGCCAGTAGTACCCCTCGGACTAGCGGGTACAATGAGCAGTTCTTC. Its translation is CASSTPRTSGYNEQFF. Full variable domain (remainder filled in from reference TRBV19 and TRBJ2-1): DGGITQSPKYLFRKEGQNVTLSCEQNLNHDAMYWYRQDPGQGLRLIYYSQIVNDFQKGDIAEGYSVSREKKESFPLTVTSAQKNPTAFYLCASSTPRTSGYNEQFFGPGTRLTVL.

The chain carries TRBV9 and TRBJ2-2; unclear D gene. The CDR3 is 12 residues long. V dropped 2 bases and J dropped 6 bases, with 5 bases sitting between them. Germline lookup yields CDR1 SGDLS and CDR2 YYNGEE. The CDR3 here is CASSVQSGELFF. The CDR3 nucleotides are TGTGCCAGCAGCGTCCAGTCCGGGGAGCTGTTTTTT.

The rearrangement links TRBV28 to TRBJ1-1; no clear D. Germline V gene lookup returns CDR1 MDHEN and CDR2 SYDVKM. The V gene lost 5 bases and the J gene lost 4 bases, with 11 bases spanning the gap. The CDR3 extends over 13 amino acids. The CDR3 spells CASSQVLSTEAFF. The DNA of the CDR3 is TGTGCCAGCAGTCAGGTTCTCAGCACTGAAGCTTTCTTT.

The sample holds one count of this clone. CDR3 amino acids: CASSYLGRGYGYTF. The CDR3 DNA follows: TGTGCCAGCAGTTATTTAGGACGGGGCTATGGCTACACCTTC. V usage is TRBV6-2 or TRBV6-3 and J usage is TRBJ1-2; D is unresolved. There are 14 residues in the CDR3. V was pared by 3 bases and J by 4 bases, with 12 bases between. Germline V gene data show CDR1 as MNHEY and CDR2 as SVGEGT.

The gene calls are TRBV18 and TRBJ2-7; 9 bases match TRBD1. Germline V gives CDR1 KGHSH, CDR2 LQKENI. CDR3 length: 14 amino acids. Unmatched junction bases numbered 3, after V lost 1 base and J lost 5 bases. CDR3: CASSPRDRDNEQYF. Here the CDR3 DNA reads TGTGCCAGCTCACCACGGGACAGGGATAACGAGCAGTACTTC. The full variable domain, its missing parts supplied by reference TRBV18 and TRBJ2-7, is NAGVMQNPRHLVRRRGQEARLRCSPMKGHSHVYWYRQLPEEGLKFMVYLQKENIIDESGMPKERFSAEFPKEGPSILRIQQVVRGDSAAYFCASSPRDRDNEQYFGPGTRLTVT.

The chain recombines TRBV9 with TRBJ2-5, with 11 bases identical to TRBD2. J was trimmed by 5 bases and V by 0 bases; bases with no gene match: 3. There are 15 residues in the CDR3. Germline assignment: CDR1 SGDLS and CDR2 YYNGEE. The CDR3 DNA reads TGTGCCAGCAGCGTAGGGGCTAGCGGGAGGGAGACCCAGTACTTC. Its protein product is CASSVGASGRETQYF.

This chain joins TRBV7-2 and TRBJ2-7; weak D call: TRBD1 (7 bases). Per the germline V gene, CDR1 is SGHTA and CDR2 is FQGNSA. V dropped 0 bases and J dropped 6 bases, with 18 bases sitting between them. The CDR3 runs 16 residues. In DNA, the CDR3 is TGTGCCAGCAGCTTAGCGCTCCTACAGGGGAGGTTCGAGCAGTACTTC. It is translated as CASSLALLQGRFEQYF.

The gene calls are TRBV3-1 (or the pseudogene TRBV3-2) and TRBJ2-1; the D gene is possibly TRBD2 (7 bases). The V end was cut by 5 bases, the J end by 2 bases, with 13 bases between. CDR3 length equals 15 residues. CDR1 is LGHDT, CDR2 YNNKEL, per germline (reference sequence). In nucleotides, the CDR3 is TGTGCCAGCAGCGCACAGGGAGGGACCTACAATGAGCAGTTCTTC. Residues: CASSAQGGTYNEQFF.

This rearrangement joins TRBV19 to TRBJ1-5; 7 positions agree with TRBD1. The CDR3 covers 16 residues. Germline CDR1 LNHDA, CDR2 SQIVND (reference sequence). V dropped 8 bases and J dropped 7; count of bases not matched to a gene: 17. The CDR3 nucleotides are TGTGCCAGTGGGGACGGCGCCGACAGGGTAAGGCAGCCCCAGCATTTT. Its translation: CASGDGADRVRQPQHF.

This chain uses TRBV9 with TRBJ2-1, with TRBD2 identical over 8 bases. J was trimmed by 7 bases and V by 2 bases; bases with no gene match: 14. The CDR3 has 17 amino acids. Germline CDR1 reads SGDLS; CDR2 reads YYNGEE. As DNA, the CDR3 is TGTGCCAGCAGCGTTTCGAGAACCGGGACTAGGAGGAATGAGCAGTTCTTC. Encoded protein: CASSVSRTGTRRNEQFF.

CDR3 bases: TGTGCCAGCAGTGAATTGCCAGGGGTGGGAGGCTACACCTTC. Residues: CASSELPGVGGYTF. The rearrangement links TRBV25-1 to TRBJ1-2; TRBD1 might be the D (6 bases). CDR1 and CDR2 (germline): MGHDK, SYGVNS. The CDR3 has 14 residues. Trimming removed 1 base from V and 8 bases from J, with 14 bases in between.

This chain uses TRBV27 with TRBJ1-6; D not resolved. Germline CDR1 reads MNHEY; CDR2 reads SMNVEV (reference sequence). Deletions cut 1 base from V and 7 bases from J, with 11 bases between. This CDR3 has 15 amino acids. CDR3 DNA sequence: TGTGCCAGCAGTTTATGGGCAGACCTGAATTCACCCCTCCACTTT. Translating gives CASSLWADLNSPLHF.

This chain uses TRBV6-5 with TRBJ2-5; 7 nucleotides line up with TRBD1. CDR1 and CDR2 (germline): MNHEY, SVGAGI. V gave up 2 bases and J gave up 4 bases; unmatched junction bases: 4. The CDR3 covers 14 residues. Here the CDR3 DNA reads TGTGCCAGCAGTTACCCGGGACAGCGAGAGACCCAGTACTTC. Protein sequence: CASSYPGQRETQYF.

CDR3 nucleotides: TGTGCCAGCAGCAAAGGGGGAGGGACGGCTTTCTTT. Translating it yields CASSKGGGTAFF. The V gene is TRBV21-1, the J gene TRBJ1-1. TRBV21-1 counts as a pseudogene. CDR3 size: 12 residues.

The chain couples TRBV3-1 (or the pseudogene TRBV3-2) to TRBJ2-1, with 14 bases lining up with TRBD2. The germline gives CDR1 LGHDT, CDR2 YNNKEL (reference sequence). The V gene end was trimmed by 4 bases and the J gene end by 9 bases; junction bases not matched to a gene: 8. This CDR3 comprises 16 residues. As DNA, the CDR3 is TGTGCCAGCAGCCTGGGACTAGCGGGAGCCTTAGGTGAGCAGTTCTTC. Amino acids: CASSLGLAGALGEQFF.

V and J are TRBV28 and TRBJ1-2, with D maybe TRBD1 (5 bases). The CDR3 runs 13 residues. Between the trimmed V and J ends, which lost 6 bases and 0 bases, there was a span of 8 bases. The V gene's germline CDR1 is MDHEN and CDR2 SYDVKM. The CDR3 sequence is CASRKTANYGYTF. In nucleotides, the CDR3 is TGTGCCAGCAGGAAGACAGCTAACTATGGCTACACCTTC.

The chain recombines TRBV29-1 with TRBJ1-1; weak D call: TRBD1 (6 bases). The CDR3 runs to 13 residues. The germline V gene encodes CDR1 SQVTM and CDR2 ANQGSEA. V lost 4 bases, J lost 6 bases, and 15 bases lay in between. CDR3 protein: CSVVFNREPEAFF. CDR3 bases: TGCAGCGTTGTATTCAACAGGGAGCCTGAAGCTTTCTTT.

The chain couples TRBV11-2 to TRBJ1-3; a weak D match, TRBD1 (5 bases). The CDR3 extends over 17 amino acids. V lost 5 bases and J 4 bases, leaving 21 bases between the germline ends. Germline V lookup: CDR1 SGHAT, CDR2 FQNNGV. The DNA for the CDR3 is TGTGCCAGCAGCCTATGGGCTGGGGGGGTTATGGGAAACACCATATATTTT. This translates into CASSLWAGGVMGNTIYF.

V and J are TRBV27 and TRBJ1-2; D is possibly TRBD1 (5 bases). The CDR3 runs to 16 residues. The V and J ends lost 4 bases and 4 bases respectively, with 19 bases between them. Germline CDR1 reads MNHEY; CDR2 reads SMNVEV (reference sequence). CDR3 DNA sequence: TGTGCCAGCAGTTCAACCCGGGCCCTCAGGGTCTATGGCTACACCTTC. Amino acids: CASSSTRALRVYGYTF.

The gene calls are TRBV13 and TRBJ1-1, with D perhaps TRBD1 (6 bases). Looked up from germline, CDR1 is PRHDT and CDR2 is FYEKMQ (reference sequence). The CDR3 sequence is 13 residues long. V lost 3 bases and J 8 bases, leaving 13 bases between the germline ends. The chain's CDR3 is CASSFRDTQEAFF. DNA for the CDR3: TGTGCCAGCAGCTTCCGGGACACCCAAGAAGCTTTCTTT. The variable domain in full, with the rest retrieved from reference TRBV13 and TRBJ1-1, is AAGVIQSPRHLIKEKRETATLKCYPIPRHDTVYWYQQGPGQDPQFLISFYEKMQSDKGSIPDRFSAQQFSDYHSELNMSSLELGDSALYFCASSFRDTQEAFFGQGTRLTVV.

This clone was detected only a few times. The chain couples TRBV5-1 to TRBJ2-5, with 8 bases matching TRBD2. Germline V CDR1 and CDR2: SGHRS, YFSETQ. This CDR3 has 14 amino acids. V gave up 5 bases and J gave up 2 bases; unmatched junction bases: 5. In DNA form, the CDR3 reads TGCGCCAGCAGACCCACTAGCGGTCAAGAGACCCAGTACTTC. Translation: CASRPTSGQETQYF. Variable domain in full (rest from reference TRBV5-1 and TRBJ2-5): KAGVTQTPRYLIKTRGQQVTLSCSPISGHRSVSWYQQTPGQGLQFLFEYFSETQRNKGNFPGRFSGRQFSNSRSEMNVSTLELGDSALYLCASRPTSGQETQYFGPGTRLLVL.

V and J are TRBV18 and TRBJ1-4, with 10 bases fitting TRBD1. With 3 bases clipped from V and 0 bases from J, the junction kept 10 bases outside the gene matches. Germline CDR1 KGHSH, CDR2 LQKENI. CDR3 length equals 19 residues. The CDR3 nucleotides are TGTGCCAGCTCACCCTTCCTGCTCGGACAGGGGGCAACTAATGAAAAACTGTTTTTT. Protein: CASSPFLLGQGATNEKLFF.

This chain joins TRBV2 and TRBJ2-5; 8 nucleotides line up with TRBD2. Germline lookup yields CDR1 SNHLY and CDR2 FYNNEI. The CDR3 length is 14 residues. After removal of 8 bases from V and 1 base from J, the junction contained 6 bases not matched to a gene. CDR3 nucleotide sequence: TGTGCCAGCCGGGCTAGCGGGCCCCAAGAGACCCAGTACTTC. Translating gives CASRASGPQETQYF.